Listed below are T cell receptor beta chains from one sample, sequenced in a study of blood T cell repertoires in COVID-19. Generated by immunoSEQ multiplex PCR, the TCRdb table keeps only in-frame clones and is missing some. The data show 380,000 or so clones, approximately 86% seen once. The sequencing sample was made of peripheral blood. Source of these receptors: a woman aged 55-75 years with COVID-19, enrolled during active disease. Each CDR3 is given with its conserved first and last residue. A D gene is named only where the DNA matches it firmly. Clone sizes are given selectively: once, few, many, or a class where the clone is expanded.

clone_size j_call d_call v_call cdr3_aa cdr3_nt
. TRBJ2-1 . TRBV24-1 CATSARGVDYNEQFF TGTGCCACCAGTGCCAGGGGGGTTGACTACAATGAGCAGTTCTTC
. TRBJ1-1 . TRBV11-3 CASSSMPGGTEAFF TGTGCCAGCAGCTCTATGCCGGGGGGGACTGAAGCTTTCTTT
. TRBJ2-7 TRBD2 TRBV5-1 CASSLISGGSYEQYF TGCGCCAGCAGCTTAATTAGCGGGGGGTCCTACGAGCAGTACTTC
. TRBJ1-5 . TRBV4-1 CASSQEQRGSPQHF TGCGCCAGCAGCCAAGAGCAGAGAGGGTCGCCCCAGCATTTT
many TRBJ1-2 . TRBV7-9 CASTEQVYGYTF TGTGCCAGCACCGAACAGGTCTATGGCTACACCTTC
few TRBJ2-5 . TRBV9 CASSVVPGDGKKYF TGTGCCAGCAGCGTAGTCCCAGGCGACGGAAAAAAGTACTTC
few TRBJ2-2 TRBD1 TRBV5-6 CASSYRDSRTGELFF TGTGCCAGCAGCTACCGGGACAGTAGGACCGGGGAGCTGTTTTTT
. TRBJ2-1 TRBD2 TRBV9 CASSVEAGGPNEQFF TGTGCCAGCAGCGTAGAAGCGGGGGGGCCCAATGAGCAGTTCTTC
. TRBJ2-3 TRBD1 TRBV18 CASSPLGQGSSTDTQYF TGTGCCAGCTCACCACTCGGACAGGGTAGTAGCACAGATACGCAGTATTTT
. TRBJ2-1 TRBD2 TRBV5-6 CASSIGTINEQFF TGTGCCAGCAGCATAGGGACTATCAATGAGCAGTTCTTC
. TRBJ2-5 . TRBV29-1 CSGYQGSQETQYF TGCAGCGGATACCAGGGCAGTCAAGAGACCCAGTACTTC
. TRBJ2-3 . TRBV25-1 CASSGRRDTQYF TGTGCCAGCAGTGGACGGAGAGATACGCAGTATTTT
. TRBJ2-5 . TRBV6-2/TRBV6-3 CASSYGWGGREETQYF TGTGCCAGCAGTTACGGTTGGGGGGGGCGAGAGGAGACCCAGTACTTC
. TRBJ1-5 . TRBV7-9 CASSLGSGGNQPQHF TGTGCCAGCAGCTTAGGATCAGGGGGCAATCAGCCCCAGCATTTT
. TRBJ2-7 . TRBV5-1 CASSRGLGGGEQYF TGCGCCAGCAGCCGCGGACTAGGGGGAGGCGAGCAGTACTTC
. TRBJ1-6 TRBD1 TRBV13 CASSLRTGERYNSPLHF TGTGCCAGCAGCTTACGGACAGGGGAGAGGTATAATTCACCCCTCCACTTT
. TRBJ1-3 . TRBV3-1/TRBV3-2 CASSQSFLTVSSGNTIYF TGTGCCAGCAGCCAATCATTCCTAACAGTGAGCTCTGGAAACACCATATATTTT
. TRBJ1-2 . TRBV7-9 CASSLMAVLYGYTF TGTGCCAGCAGCTTAATGGCAGTTCTCTATGGCTACACCTTC
. TRBJ1-1 TRBD1 TRBV6-5 CASSRDRAGTEAFF TGTGCCAGCAGTCGGGACAGGGCTGGGACTGAAGCTTTCTTT
. TRBJ2-2 TRBD2 TRBV2 CASSEWGGTGELFF TGTGCCAGCAGTGAATGGGGGGGAACCGGGGAGCTGTTTTTT
. TRBJ1-1 . TRBV6-6 CATSQQGSGTEAFF TGTGCCACCTCCCAGCAGGGGTCTGGCACTGAAGCTTTCTTT
. TRBJ2-5 . TRBV5-1 CASLDLRGTQETQYF TGCGCCAGCCTGGACTTACGCGGTACACAAGAGACCCAGTACTTC
many TRBJ1-1 . TRBV9 CASSISYRVQNTEAFF TGTGCCAGCAGCATCTCCTACAGGGTACAGAACACTGAAGCTTTCTTT
. TRBJ1-5 . TRBV5-8 CASSSDGGGIQPQHF TGTGCCAGCAGCTCGGACGGGGGAGGAATTCAGCCCCAGCATTTT
. TRBJ1-2 . TRBV16 CASSQSTVLRYGYTF TGTGCCAGCAGCCAATCCACAGTGCTTAGGTATGGCTACACCTTC
. TRBJ2-3 TRBD2 TRBV4-3 CASSQEGLAGEADTQYF TGCGCCAGCAGCCAAGAGGGACTAGCGGGGGAGGCAGATACGCAGTATTTT
. TRBJ2-3 TRBD2 TRBV7-7 CASSTTGGATDTQYF TGTGCCAGCTCCACTACCGGGGGGGCTACAGATACGCAGTATTTT
. TRBJ2-7 . TRBV18 CASSTKDEQYF TGTGCCAGCTCGACAAAGGACGAGCAGTACTTC
. TRBJ2-3 TRBD1 TRBV27 CASGTSSRGRPDTQYF TGTGCCAGCGGCACCTCTTCCAGGGGGCGCCCAGATACGCAGTATTTT
. TRBJ2-7 TRBD2 TRBV18 CASSPGTSGSYEQYF TGTGCCAGCTCACCAGGGACTAGCGGTTCCTACGAGCAGTACTTC
. TRBJ2-1 TRBD2 TRBV14 CASSQVARLAGEHSYNEQFF TGTGCCAGCAGCCAAGTAGCAAGACTAGCGGGGGAACACTCCTACAATGAGCAGTTCTTC
. TRBJ1-1 . TRBV7-2 CASSTYEDTEAFF TGTGCCAGCAGCACTTATGAGGACACTGAAGCTTTCTTT
. TRBJ1-2 TRBD1 TRBV7-2 CASSSPGQTNYGYTF TGTGCCAGCAGCTCACCGGGACAGACTAACTATGGCTACACCTTC
. TRBJ2-7 . TRBV6-2/TRBV6-3 CASSRLYEQYF TGTGCCAGCAGTAGACTCTACGAGCAGTACTTC
. TRBJ2-3 . TRBV5-1 CASSSRHPADTQYF TGCGCCAGCAGCTCCAGACACCCCGCAGATACGCAGTATTTT
. TRBJ1-2 . TRBV7-3 CASSLNEQGYYGYTF TGTGCCAGCAGCTTAAATGAACAGGGCTACTATGGCTACACCTTC
. TRBJ1-6 TRBD1 TRBV7-7 CASSLDRGRRNSYNSPLHF TGTGCCAGCAGCTTAGACAGGGGGCGGAGAAACTCCTATAATTCACCCCTCCACTTT
. TRBJ2-1 TRBD2 TRBV7-3 CASSLTAGDYNEQFF TGTGCCAGCAGCTTAACAGCGGGGGATTACAATGAGCAGTTCTTC
. TRBJ2-2 . TRBV19 CAGLAATGELFF TGTGCCGGTTTAGCGGCGACCGGGGAGCTGTTTTTT
. TRBJ1-2 . TRBV19 CASSDPGGGNYGYTF TGTGCCAGTAGTGACCCCGGGGGGGGCAACTATGGCTACACCTTC
. TRBJ1-2 . TRBV3-1/TRBV3-2 CASSQGRARFGYTF TGTGCCAGCAGCCAAGGCAGGGCTCGGTTTGGCTACACCTTC
. TRBJ1-5 TRBD1 TRBV10-1 CARGDRGDQPQHF TGCGCCAGAGGGGACAGGGGGGATCAGCCCCAGCATTTT